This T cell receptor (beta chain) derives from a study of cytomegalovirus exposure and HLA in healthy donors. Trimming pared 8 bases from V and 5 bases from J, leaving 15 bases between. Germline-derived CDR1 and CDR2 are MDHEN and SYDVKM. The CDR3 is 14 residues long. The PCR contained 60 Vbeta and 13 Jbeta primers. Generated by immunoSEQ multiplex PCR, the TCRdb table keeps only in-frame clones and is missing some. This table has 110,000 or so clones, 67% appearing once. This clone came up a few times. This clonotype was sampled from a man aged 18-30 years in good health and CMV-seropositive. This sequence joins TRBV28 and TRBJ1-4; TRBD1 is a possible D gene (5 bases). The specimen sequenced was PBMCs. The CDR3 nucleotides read TGTGCCAGCGCGATCCAGGGACTGAATGAAAAACTGTTTTTT. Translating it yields CASAIQGLNEKLFF.